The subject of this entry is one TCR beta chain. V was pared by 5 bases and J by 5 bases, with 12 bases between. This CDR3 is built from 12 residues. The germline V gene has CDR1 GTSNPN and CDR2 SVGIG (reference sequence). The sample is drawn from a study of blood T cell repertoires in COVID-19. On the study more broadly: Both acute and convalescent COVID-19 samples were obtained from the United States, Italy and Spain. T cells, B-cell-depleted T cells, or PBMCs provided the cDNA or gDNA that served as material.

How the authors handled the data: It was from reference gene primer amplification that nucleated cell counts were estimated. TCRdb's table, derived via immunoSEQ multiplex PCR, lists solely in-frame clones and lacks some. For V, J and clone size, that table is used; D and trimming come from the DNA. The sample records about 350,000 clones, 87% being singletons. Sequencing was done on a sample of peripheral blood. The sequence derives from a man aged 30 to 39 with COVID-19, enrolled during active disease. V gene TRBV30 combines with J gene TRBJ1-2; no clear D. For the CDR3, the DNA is TGTGCCTGGGAGAATAGAGGATATGGCTACACCTTC. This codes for CAWENRGYGYTF.